The 16 T cell receptor beta chains listed next were all sequenced from one sample in a study of blood T cell repertoires in COVID-19. The data were produced by immunoSEQ multiplex PCR, yet TCRdb's version contains in-frame clones alone and is incomplete. The sample includes hundreds of thousands of clones, roughly 85% of them seen just once. The sample taken for sequencing was peripheral blood. The source is a man between 18 and 29 years old with active or convalescent COVID-19.

This chain uses TRBV6-5 with TRBJ2-7, with D possibly TRBD2 on 6 matching bases. Trimming cost V 5 bases and J 3 bases, with 11 bases left between them. The CDR3 is 13 amino acids. CDR1 MNHEY and CDR2 SVGAGI come from the germline V gene. The DNA for the CDR3 is TGTGCCAGCAGTCCCACCGGGGGCTACGAGCAGTACTTC. The encoded protein is CASSPTGGYEQYF.

J is TRBJ1-1 and V is TRBV7-9; D is perhaps TRBD1 (6 bases). This CDR3 region has 16 residues. Germline CDR1 SEHNR, CDR2 FQNEAQ (reference sequence). The germline V and J ends were trimmed by 0 bases and 1 base, with 12 bases remaining between them. The CDR3 bases are TGTGCCAGCAGCTTAGCTGGGGGCGTGAGGAACACTGAAGCTTTCTTT. It codes for CASSLAGGVRNTEAFF.

This chain connects TRBV2 to TRBJ2-3; D uncertain. Trimming took off 11 bases at V and 5 bases at J, with 17 bases between the two ends. Germline V lookup: CDR1 SNHLY, CDR2 FYNNEI. The CDR3 spans 13 residues. The CDR3 DNA follows: TGTGCCCGCACCCCGAGGATTGGAGATACGCAGTATTTT. Translating it yields CARTPRIGDTQYF.

This clone was seen only a few times. This chain connects TRBV5-6 to TRBJ1-4, with TRBD1 identical over 7 bases. CDR1 is SGHDT, CDR2 YYEEEE, per germline. This CDR3 has 14 residues. The V segment lost 5 bases and the J segment 3 bases; nucleotides outside the gene matches: 4. The DNA for the CDR3 is TGTGCCAGCAGAGCGGACAGGTCTAATGAAAAACTGTTTTTT. Translating it yields CASRADRSNEKLFF.

J is TRBJ1-2 and V is TRBV13; 7 nucleotides match TRBD1. With 5 bases clipped from V and 8 bases from J, the junction kept 8 bases outside the gene matches. CDR1 is PRHDT, CDR2 FYEKMQ, per germline (reference sequence). The CDR3 extends over 13 amino acids. This CDR3 reads CASSQGVRLGYTF. Here the CDR3 DNA reads TGTGCCAGCAGCCAGGGGGTCCGATTGGGCTACACCTTC.

The chain has TRBV28 and TRBJ1-5, with TRBD1 matching over 7 bases. Germline V gene data show CDR1 as MDHEN and CDR2 as SYDVKM. CDR3 size: 15 residues. With V trimmed by 3 bases and J by 2 bases, 4 bases remained unmatched. CDR3 sequence: CASSFQGEGNQPQHF. The CDR3 DNA is TGTGCCAGCAGTTTCCAGGGGGAAGGCAATCAGCCCCAGCATTTT.

The V and J genes are TRBV7-8 and TRBJ1-3; D might be TRBD1 (6 bases). The CDR3 has 19 amino acids. V lost 0 bases and J lost 0, with 18 bases in between. Germline CDR1 is SGHVS and CDR2 is FQNEAQ. The CDR3 region is CASSLARGHRTHSGNTIYF. DNA of the CDR3: TGTGCCAGCAGCTTAGCCAGGGGACACAGGACCCACTCTGGAAACACCATATATTTT.

V usage is TRBV14 and J usage is TRBJ2-1; 14 nucleotides align to TRBD2. From germline, CDR1 is SGHDN and CDR2 FVKESK. The trim removed 2 bases at V and 7 bases at J, leaving 13 bases unmatched. This CDR3 is 19 amino acids long. DNA of the CDR3: TGTGCCAGCAGCCAACGGCCGGGACTAGCGGGAGCAGCGGGGAATGAGCAGTTCTTC. This codes for CASSQRPGLAGAAGNEQFF.

The CDR3 is CASKLGQQSVQETQYF. The DNA of the CDR3 is TGTGCCAGTAAATTAGGACAGCAGTCTGTCCAAGAGACCCAGTACTTC. The rearrangement joins TRBV19 to TRBJ2-5; possibly TRBD1 for D (6 bases). Germline lookup yields CDR1 LNHDA and CDR2 SQIVND (reference sequence). Trimming removed 7 bases from V and 1 base from J, with 19 bases in between. This CDR3 comprises 16 residues.

The chain carries TRBV6-5 and TRBJ1-1; the D gene is possibly TRBD1 (6 bases). Trimming removed 6 bases at V and 4 bases at J, with 12 bases between. Germline V lookup: CDR1 MNHEY, CDR2 SVGAGI. The CDR3 length is 13 residues. The CDR3 region has the DNA TGTGCCAGCAGGAAACAGGGCCTCACTGAAGCTTTCTTT. Translated, it gives CASRKQGLTEAFF.

The V and J genes are TRBV2 and TRBJ2-7, with D perhaps matching TRBD1 (6 bases). The germline V gene encodes CDR1 SNHLY and CDR2 FYNNEI. The CDR3 contains 14 residues. Trimming stripped 7 bases from V and 3 bases from J, with 16 bases between. As DNA, the CDR3 is TGTGCCAGCAAGGGGGTACAGGGTAGCTACGAGCAGTACTTC. This encodes CASKGVQGSYEQYF.

The rearrangement uses TRBV6-5 and TRBJ1-4; maybe TRBD1 (6 bases). Germline loops: CDR1 MNHEY, CDR2 SVGAGI. V gave up 0 bases and J gave up 9 bases, with 8 bases separating them. This CDR3 region has 13 residues. In DNA form, the CDR3 reads TGTGCCAGCAGTTACTCGGACAGCCAAAAACTGTTTTTT. Translated, it gives CASSYSDSQKLFF.

This clone was recorded a few times. The rearrangement links TRBV5-5 to TRBJ1-3; D not resolved. CDR3 length: 15 amino acids. The germline CDR1 and CDR2 sequences are SGHKS and YYEKEE (reference sequence). V lost 0 bases to trimming and J lost 0 bases, with 7 bases between them. The CDR3: CASSLEPSSGNTIYF. DNA of the CDR3: TGTGCCAGCAGCTTGGAACCGAGCTCTGGAAACACCATATATTTT.

V usage is TRBV5-5 and J usage is TRBJ2-1; TRBD2 matches at 13 bases. The V segment lost 6 bases and the J segment 10 bases; nucleotides outside the gene matches: 16. The CDR3 contains 17 residues. The germline V gene encodes CDR1 SGHKS and CDR2 YYEKEE (reference sequence). This CDR3 reads CASTQSGGTSGIREQFF. The CDR3 nucleotides are TGTGCCAGCACCCAGTCAGGAGGGACTAGCGGGATACGGGAGCAGTTCTTC.

This clone occurred a few times. The chain links TRBV28 to TRBJ1-5; TRBD1 might be the D (6 bases). V shed 7 bases and J shed 2 bases, with 18 bases lying between them. There are 16 residues in the CDR3. Germline V gives CDR1 MDHEN, CDR2 SYDVKM. CDR3: CASTLSGAFGNQPQHF. CDR3 nucleotides: TGTGCCAGCACCCTCTCAGGGGCCTTCGGCAATCAGCCCCAGCATTTT.

This clone was seen a handful of times. This sequence joins TRBV6-5 and TRBJ1-2; D gene ambiguous. Germline CDR1 is MNHEY and CDR2 is SVGAGI. The CDR3 covers 15 residues. V lost 2 bases and J 2 bases, leaving 12 bases between the germline ends. The CDR3 DNA sequence: TGTGCCAGCAGTTACATAGGCAGGTACAACTATGGCTACACCTTC. Encoded protein: CASSYIGRYNYGYTF.